This T cell receptor beta chain came from a study of blood T cell repertoires in COVID-19. TCRdb's table, derived via immunoSEQ multiplex PCR, lists solely in-frame clones and lacks some. The profile shows approximately 300,000 clones, 75% to 90% of them singletons. This CDR3 is 16 amino acids long. Germline V CDR1 and CDR2: MGHRA, YSYEKL. V trimming: 10 bases; J trimming: 1 base; junction bases outside the gene matches: 15. The receptor was isolated from a woman between 50 and 59 years old with COVID-19, enrolled during active disease. Sequenced sample: peripheral blood. This chain links TRBV4-1 with TRBJ2-5; 7 nucleotides agree with TRBD1. CDR3 residues: CATGADGTAFQETQYF. The CDR3 nucleotides are TGCGCCACAGGAGCCGACGGGACAGCCTTCCAAGAGACCCAGTACTTC.